This T cell receptor (beta chain) appears in the sequencing data of a study of shared clonotypes between healthy human individuals. The CDR3 length is 15 residues. Germline lookup yields CDR1 MDHEN and CDR2 SYDVKM. V lost 6 bases to trimming and J lost 2 bases, with 13 bases between them. Here immunoSEQ multiplex PCR was the method, and the copy in TCRdb shows in-frame clones only, minus some. This table has roughly 500,000 clones, 90% to 96% appearing once. This clone was observed once. Input material: naive CD4+ T cells sorted from blood. The sample's subset: CD45RA+ positively selected. This receptor was identified in a woman between 25 and 40 years old in good health. The rearrangement joins TRBV28 to TRBJ2-2, with D perhaps TRBD1 or TRBD2 (7 bases each). The CDR3 reads CASRSGTANTGELFF. Written as DNA, the CDR3 is TGTGCCAGCAGAAGCGGGACAGCCAACACCGGGGAGCTGTTTTTT.